Listed below are T cell receptor beta chains from one sample, sequenced in a study of cytomegalovirus exposure and HLA in healthy donors. Repertoires were generated with immunoSEQ multiplex PCR, while TCRdb's copy carries only in-frame clones and drops some. Here the sample spans some 150,000 clones, around 72% being singletons. The material sequenced was PBMCs. The source of these receptors is a man in his fifties in good health and CMV-seropositive. Both conserved end residues are trimmed from each CDR3. Each record gives: V gene, J gene, CDR3 protein.

V: TRBV4-1; J: TRBJ1-1; CDR3: ASSLGWDRGNTEAF
V: TRBV19; J: TRBJ1-2; CDR3: ASRYQGQNYGYT
V: TRBV10-3; J: TRBJ1-2; CDR3: AISSDRGSGGYT
V: TRBV9; J: TRBJ2-2; CDR3: ASSEEGTGGYGELF
V: TRBV30; J: TRBJ2-3; CDR3: AWRAGPSPDTQY
V: TRBV6-1; J: TRBJ1-1; CDR3: ASSGQGRGTEAF
V: TRBV11-3; J: TRBJ2-7; CDR3: ASSRSPLAPEQY
V: TRBV14; J: TRBJ2-1; CDR3: ASSQETAGEAYNEQF
V: TRBV5-1; J: TRBJ1-1; CDR3: ASSLGQGIGTNTEAF
V: TRBV7-2; J: TRBJ1-1; CDR3: ASKKQTGHTEAF
V: TRBV28; J: TRBJ2-1; CDR3: ASSLEGALFGNEQF
V: TRBV25-1; J: TRBJ1-4; CDR3: ASSRGVNEKLF
V: TRBV7-9; J: TRBJ2-3; CDR3: ASSLDLRDREYDTQY
V: TRBV6-1; J: TRBJ1-1; CDR3: ASSEPGGNTEAF
V: TRBV2; J: TRBJ1-2; CDR3: ASSADPKGGYT
V: TRBV2; J: TRBJ1-2; CDR3: ASRVTGQGAVYGYT
V: TRBV4-1; J: TRBJ1-1; CDR3: ASSSRGLTEAF
V: TRBV28; J: TRBJ2-3; CDR3: ASSMTSPPTDTQY
V: TRBV19; J: TRBJ2-7; CDR3: ASKSTGGAVEQH
V: TRBV5-1; J: TRBJ1-1; CDR3: ASSGGTANTEAF
V: TRBV19; J: TRBJ2-2; CDR3: ASSNPRGGSGTGELF
V: TRBV27; J: TRBJ2-6; CDR3: ASSSRQAGANVLT
V: TRBV2; J: TRBJ1-1; CDR3: ASRRQVNTEAF
V: TRBV18; J: TRBJ2-3; CDR3: ASSPKAGPTDTQY
V: TRBV4-1; J: TRBJ2-6; CDR3: ASSQVAVSGANVLT
V: TRBV7-7; J: TRBJ2-2; CDR3: ASSLDSYTGELF
V: TRBV11-3; J: TRBJ2-3; CDR3: ASSLVAPSTDTQY
V: TRBV4-3; J: TRBJ1-2; CDR3: ASSQEADRSYGYT
V: TRBV9; J: TRBJ2-3; CDR3: ASSYRGRSSSSDTQY
V: TRBV7-9; J: TRBJ2-1; CDR3: ASSPAQLAGEQF
V: TRBV6-8; J: TRBJ1-5; CDR3: ATLPLLLTDYQPQH
V: TRBV19; J: TRBJ1-1; CDR3: ASSILAGMGRTEAF
V: TRBV25-1; J: TRBJ1-2; CDR3: ASSQGRSGYT
V: TRBV29-1; J: TRBJ2-1; CDR3: SVEGGPGGNEQF
V: TRBV5-4; J: TRBJ1-4; CDR3: ASSHTGGAGEKLF
V: TRBV5-4; J: TRBJ1-2; CDR3: ASSLGQGFNYGYT
V: TRBV2; J: TRBJ2-3; CDR3: ASSGLTDTQY
V: TRBV27; J: TRBJ2-1; CDR3: ASSLAGGPSGGQF
V: TRBV5-5; J: TRBJ2-3; CDR3: ASSLGYTDTQS
V: TRBV4-1; J: TRBJ1-5; CDR3: ASSQVPGNNQPQH
V: TRBV4-3; J: TRBJ1-3; CDR3: ASSPSPLTGISGNTIY
V: TRBV19; J: TRBJ1-5; CDR3: ASSAQGYNQPQH
V: TRBV7-3; J: TRBJ1-5; CDR3: ASSPHQERGLNQPQH
V: TRBV28; J: TRBJ2-2; CDR3: ASSSARDRGAGELF
V: TRBV6-5; J: TRBJ2-7; CDR3: ASKRNSFPVEY
V: TRBV10-2; J: TRBJ2-7; CDR3: ASRVAGGPSEQY
V: TRBV7-6; J: TRBJ1-4; CDR3: ASSRDGEGDEKLF
V: TRBV5-5; J: TRBJ1-6; CDR3: ASSLLTGENSPLH